The clone carrying this T cell receptor (beta chain) was recorded only once. Individuals aged roughly 18 to 95 years were recruited from approximately 22 US areas. The CDR3 contains 18 residues. Germline loops: CDR1 MDHEN, CDR2 SYDVKM. V dropped 6 bases and J dropped 8 bases, with 31 bases sitting between them. Assay: immunoSEQ multiplex PCR; the TCRdb copy retains only in-frame clones and omits some. The sample lists approximately 300,000 clones; 86% were seen once. This sample stems from a study of blood T cell repertoires in COVID-19. Study-level background: Sites across the United States, Italy and Spain contributed samples from acute and convalescent COVID-19.

The chain joins TRBV28 to TRBJ1-2; possible D gene TRBD1, 6 bases. This clonotype was sampled from a woman aged 18-29 years who had recovered from COVID-19. Sequencing was carried out using PBMCs or T cells enriched from blood (not recorded which). CDR3 sequence: CASRTLPQGEVWGGGYTF. The CDR3 bases are TGTGCCAGCAGAACCCTCCCACAGGGAGAGGTTTGGGGGGGCGGCTACACCTTC.